Listed here are 20 T cell receptor beta chains from one sample, sequenced in a study of neoadjuvant anti-PD-1 for oral cavity cancer. TCRdb's copy holds only in-frame clones and misses some; the assay was immunoSEQ multiplex PCR. This table holds about 12,000 clones, around 69% found once. Sequencing used PBMCs, obtained before nivolumab (anti-PD-1) treatment. The source of these receptors is a person between 40 and 85 years old with oral cavity squamous cell carcinoma.

The chain is built from TRBV7-9 and TRBJ2-7; D unclear. This CDR3 has 11 amino acids. The V end lost 6 bases, the J end lost 7 bases, and 10 bases lay between the germline ends. CDR1 SEHNR and CDR2 FQNEAQ come from the germline V gene (reference sequence). The CDR3 DNA follows: TGTGCCAGCAGGGGGTCCCTTGAGCAGTACTTC. Translated, it gives CASRGSLEQYF.

Only a few counts were recorded for this clone. The chain links TRBV2 to TRBJ1-5, with a weak D call TRBD1 (6 bases). CDR1 and CDR2 (germline): SNHLY, FYNNEI. V lost 8 bases and J 7 bases, leaving 15 bases between the germline ends. CDR3 size: 13 residues. CDR3 nucleotide sequence: TGTGCCAGCTCACAGGGACTGTGGCAGCCCCAGCATTTT. It is translated as CASSQGLWQPQHF.

This clone was detected only a few times. The chain recombines TRBV11-2 with TRBJ2-5; 7 bases match TRBD1. This CDR3 is built from 15 residues. Unmatched junction bases numbered 16, after V lost 5 bases and J lost 10 bases. CDR1 is SGHAT, CDR2 FQNNGV, per germline. CDR3 in DNA: TGTGCCAGCAGCCTAGGGGACGGCCTTAACAGGGGCCAGTACTTC. It codes for CASSLGDGLNRGQYF. The whole variable domain, remainder taken from reference TRBV11-2 and TRBJ2-5, is EAGVAQSPRYKIIEKRQSVAFWCNPISGHATLYWYQQILGQGPKLLIQFQNNGVVDDSQLPKDRFSAERLKGVDSTLKIQPAKLEDSAVYLCASSLGDGLNRGQYFGPGTRLLVL.

V usage is TRBV5-6 and J usage is TRBJ1-1, with 9 bases lining up with TRBD1. CDR1 and CDR2 (germline): SGHDT, YYEEEE. The CDR3 has 14 residues. Losses at the gene ends were 5 bases for V and 9 bases for J; bases not matched to a gene: 11. CDR3 sequence (DNA): TGTGCCAGCAGACCAACGGGACAGGGACCCAAAGCTTTCTTT. Protein product: CASRPTGQGPKAFF. The full variable domain, its missing parts supplied by reference TRBV5-6 and TRBJ1-1, is DAGVTQSPTHLIKTRGQQVTLRCSPKSGHDTVSWYQQALGQGPQFIFQYYEEEERQRGNFPDRFSGHQFPNYSSELNVNALLLGDSALYLCASRPTGQGPKAFFGQGTRLTVV.

The J gene is TRBJ1-6, the V gene TRBV18; D perhaps matches TRBD1 (6 bases). The germline CDR1 and CDR2 sequences are KGHSH and LQKENI. Trimming pared 3 bases from V and 6 bases from J, leaving 15 bases between. This CDR3 is 16 amino acids long. The CDR3 sequence is CASSPGGRAGNSPLHF. CDR3 coding DNA: TGTGCCAGCTCACCGGGGGGCAGGGCTGGTAATTCACCCCTCCACTTT.

The CDR3 DNA sequence: TGCGCCAGCAGCCGAACAGGGAACACCGGGGAGCTGTTTTTT. Its protein product is CASSRTGNTGELFF. This rearrangement joins TRBV5-1 to TRBJ2-2, with a weak D call TRBD1 (5 bases). The germline V gene encodes CDR1 SGHRS and CDR2 YFSETQ. This CDR3 is built from 14 residues. V was cut by 4 bases and J by 1 base, with 8 bases left in between.

This chain joins TRBV6-6 and TRBJ2-1; the match to TRBD2 covers 11 bases. The germline V gene has CDR1 MNHNY and CDR2 SVGAGI (reference sequence). J gave up 0 bases and V 5 bases, and 3 bases lay outside the gene matches. This CDR3 is built from 16 residues. CDR3 protein: CASSLAGGSSYNEQFF. CDR3 nucleotide sequence: TGTGCCAGCAGTCTAGCGGGGGGCAGCTCCTACAATGAGCAGTTCTTC.

This clone was seen a few times. The chain recombines TRBV28 with TRBJ1-5; the D is unclear. Trimming left V 7 bases short and J 3 bases short, with 1 base between. The CDR3 has 10 residues. Germline CDR1 MDHEN, CDR2 SYDVKM. The CDR3 nucleotides read TGTGCCAGCAACAATCAGCCCCAGCATTTT. It is translated as CASNNQPQHF.

The genes are TRBV4-2 and TRBJ2-7; TRBD2 is a possible D gene (6 bases). Deletions cut 2 bases from V and 2 bases from J, with 13 bases between. The V gene's germline CDR1 is LGHNA and CDR2 YNFKEQ. This CDR3 region has 15 residues. The CDR3 spells CASSQLSSGPYEQYF. The CDR3 coding sequence is TGTGCCAGCAGCCAACTTAGTAGCGGACCCTACGAGCAGTACTTC.

This clone occurred a few times. V is TRBV30 and J is TRBJ1-6; tentatively, D is TRBD1 (5 bases). The germline V gene encodes CDR1 GTSNPN and CDR2 SVGIG (reference sequence). Deletions cut 2 bases from V and 11 bases from J, with 16 bases between. This CDR3 is 14 amino acids long. The DNA of the CDR3 is TGTGCCTGGAGTACCTGGGGGGTAAGCCCACCCCTCCACTTT. Translating gives CAWSTWGVSPPLHF.

The chain joins TRBV10-2 to TRBJ2-3; D could derive from TRBD1 or TRBD2 (5 bases each). Trimming took off 5 bases at V and 6 bases at J, with 18 bases between the two ends. This CDR3 region has 15 residues. Germline V gene sequence: CDR1 WSHSY, CDR2 SAAADI. The CDR3 sequence: CASSPGTIMSDTQYF. The CDR3 DNA reads TGCGCCAGCAGTCCGGGGACCATAATGTCGGATACGCAGTATTTT.

The rearrangement uses TRBV19 and TRBJ2-6; TRBD1 is a possible D gene (5 bases). Trimming shortened V by 5 bases and J by 2 bases, and 10 bases separated the two germline ends. CDR1 LNHDA and CDR2 SQIVND come from the germline V gene (reference sequence). CDR3 size: 15 residues. The CDR3 sequence: CASSADRPGANVLTF. The DNA of the CDR3 is TGTGCCAGTAGTGCCGACAGACCTGGGGCCAACGTCCTGACTTTC.

This clone was seen a few times. J is TRBJ2-1 and V is TRBV19; 10 bases fit TRBD2. The germline CDR1 and CDR2 sequences are LNHDA and SQIVND (reference sequence). This CDR3 comprises 14 residues. V trimming: 10 bases; J trimming: 3 bases; junction bases outside the gene matches: 6. The DNA of the CDR3 is TGTGCCACCCAACTAGCGGGAAGCTACAATGAGCAGTTCTTC. This sequence encodes CATQLAGSYNEQFF.

V usage is TRBV15 and J usage is TRBJ2-1, with D maybe TRBD1 (6 bases). Germline lookup yields CDR1 LNHNV and CDR2 YYDKDF (reference sequence). CDR3 length: 15 amino acids. Trimming left V 1 base short and J 3 bases short, with 10 bases between. Written as DNA, the CDR3 is TGTGCCACCAGCAGAGTAGGGGGTATCTACAATGAGCAGTTCTTC. It encodes CATSRVGGIYNEQFF.

The chain joins TRBV29-1 to TRBJ1-2; no reliable D call. Trimming shortened V by 4 bases and J by 3 bases, and 6 bases separated the two germline ends. The CDR3 spans 11 residues. CDR1 is SQVTM and CDR2 is ANQGSEA in the germline V gene. The CDR3 coding sequence is TGCAGCGTTGTAAAGGACTATGGCTACACCTTC. This gives the protein CSVVKDYGYTF.

This chain links TRBV19 with TRBJ2-7, with 9 nucleotides matching TRBD1. V trimming: 6 bases; J trimming: 5 bases; junction bases outside the gene matches: 8. The CDR3 totals 14 residues. Germline V CDR1 and CDR2: LNHDA, SQIVND (reference sequence). The DNA of the CDR3 is TGTGCCAGTAGCCTACAGGGGGCGACAAACGAGCAGTACTTC. Translation: CASSLQGATNEQYF.

This clone was counted only a few times. The chain joins TRBV18 to TRBJ1-1; D may be TRBD1 (6 bases). The CDR3 totals 15 residues. The V gene's germline CDR1 is KGHSH and CDR2 LQKENI. Trimming left V 0 bases short and J 1 base short, with 9 bases between. This CDR3 reads CASSPPGRGNTEAFF. The DNA for the CDR3 is TGTGCCAGCTCACCACCGGGCAGGGGGAACACTGAAGCTTTCTTT. The entire variable domain, with the rest obtained from reference TRBV18 and TRBJ1-1, is as follows: NAGVMQNPRHLVRRRGQEARLRCSPMKGHSHVYWYRQLPEEGLKFMVYLQKENIIDESGMPKERFSAEFPKEGPSILRIQQVVRGDSAAYFCASSPPGRGNTEAFFGQGTRLTVV.

The table lists this clone with a few counts. The chain links TRBV19 to TRBJ2-7; D not resolved. Trimming pared 0 bases from V and 1 base from J, leaving 7 bases between. This CDR3 is 14 amino acids long. Germline assignment: CDR1 LNHDA and CDR2 SQIVND (reference sequence). CDR3 in DNA: TGTGCCAGTAGTATAGATCCGCAGTCCTACGAGCAGTACTTC. Residues: CASSIDPQSYEQYF.

The J gene is TRBJ2-1, the V gene TRBV7-6, with 12 bases aligning to TRBD2. The V segment lost 5 bases and the J segment 6 bases; nucleotides outside the gene matches: 5. The CDR3 is made up of 15 amino acids. Germline CDR1 is SGHVS and CDR2 is FNYEAQ. CDR3 protein: CASSALAGGGNEQFF. The CDR3 DNA follows: TGTGCCAGCAGCGCTCTAGCGGGGGGGGGCAATGAGCAGTTCTTC.

The table lists this clone with a count of one. V is TRBV4-1 and J is TRBJ1-6, with a tentative D call TRBD1 (6 bases). The CDR3 extends over 17 amino acids. Germline V gene sequence: CDR1 MGHRA, CDR2 YSYEKL. With 3 bases removed from V and 0 bases from J, the gap between germline ends came to 12 bases. CDR3 in DNA: TGCGCCAGCAGCCAGATACAGGGAAACTCCTATAATTCACCCCTCCACTTT. It encodes CASSQIQGNSYNSPLHF.